The present TCR beta chain was sequenced within a study of memory CD4+ T cells and cytomegalovirus serostatus. As for the study in general: Healthy Belgian adult donors included about nine CMV-positive and 24 CMV-negative people.

Single viable CD3+CD4+CD8-CD45RO+ cells were sorted as the memory CD4+ T cells. Positive selection with CD4 microbeads enriched total CD4+ T cells. Germline V lookup: CDR1 MNHEY, CDR2 SVGAGI. This CDR3 is 12 amino acids long. Losses at the gene ends were 7 bases for V and 8 bases for J; bases not matched to a gene: 7. Repertoires were generated with immunoSEQ multiplex PCR, while TCRdb's copy carries only in-frame clones and drops some. This sample carries 75,000 to 90,000 clones, roughly 80% of them seen once, and the ten largest clones take roughly 0.85%. The sequenced sample was memory CD4+ T cells from blood. This TCR was recovered from an adult in good health and CMV-seronegative. The chain has TRBV6-5 and TRBJ1-2; 7 nucleotides match TRBD1. The CDR3 region is CASTTGEGGYTF. The CDR3 nucleotides are TGTGCCAGCACCACAGGGGAGGGAGGCTACACCTTC.